This TCR beta chain was observed in a study of T cell changes during pregnancy in multiple sclerosis. The method was immunoSEQ multiplex PCR; TCRdb's version includes in-frame clones alone and lacks a portion of them. Of approximately 40,000 clones listed, around 96% are singletons. Germline lookup yields CDR1 SGHAT and CDR2 FQNNGV. This CDR3 has 16 residues. J was trimmed by 3 bases and V by 0 bases; bases with no gene match: 7. This specimen consisted of peripheral blood, obtained in the second trimester of pregnancy. The V call is TRBV11-2, the J call TRBJ1-2; 7 bases map to TRBD1. This TCR derives from a female donor with multiple sclerosis, enrolled in a pregnancy study. The CDR3 spells CASSLDPTGDDYGYTF. CDR3 DNA: TGTGCCAGCAGCTTAGACCCCACAGGGGACGACTATGGCTACACCTTC.